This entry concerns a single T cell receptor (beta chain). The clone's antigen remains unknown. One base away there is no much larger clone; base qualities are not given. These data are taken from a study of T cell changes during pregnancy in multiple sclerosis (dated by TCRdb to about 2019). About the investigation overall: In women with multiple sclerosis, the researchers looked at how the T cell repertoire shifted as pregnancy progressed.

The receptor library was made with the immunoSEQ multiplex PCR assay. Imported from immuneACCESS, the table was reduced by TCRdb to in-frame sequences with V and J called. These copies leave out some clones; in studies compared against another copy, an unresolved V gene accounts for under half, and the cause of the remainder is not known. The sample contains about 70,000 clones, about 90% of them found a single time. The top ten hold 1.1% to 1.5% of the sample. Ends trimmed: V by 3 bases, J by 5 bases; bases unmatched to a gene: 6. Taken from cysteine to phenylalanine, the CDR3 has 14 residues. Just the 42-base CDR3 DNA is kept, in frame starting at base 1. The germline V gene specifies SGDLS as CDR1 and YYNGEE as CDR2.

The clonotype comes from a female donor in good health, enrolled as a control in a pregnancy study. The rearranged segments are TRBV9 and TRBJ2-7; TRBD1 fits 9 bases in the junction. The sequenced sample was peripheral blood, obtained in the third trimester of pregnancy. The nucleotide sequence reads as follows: TGTGCCAGCAGCGCAGGGACAGGGTTCAACGAGCAGTACTTC. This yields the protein CASSAGTGFNEQYF.